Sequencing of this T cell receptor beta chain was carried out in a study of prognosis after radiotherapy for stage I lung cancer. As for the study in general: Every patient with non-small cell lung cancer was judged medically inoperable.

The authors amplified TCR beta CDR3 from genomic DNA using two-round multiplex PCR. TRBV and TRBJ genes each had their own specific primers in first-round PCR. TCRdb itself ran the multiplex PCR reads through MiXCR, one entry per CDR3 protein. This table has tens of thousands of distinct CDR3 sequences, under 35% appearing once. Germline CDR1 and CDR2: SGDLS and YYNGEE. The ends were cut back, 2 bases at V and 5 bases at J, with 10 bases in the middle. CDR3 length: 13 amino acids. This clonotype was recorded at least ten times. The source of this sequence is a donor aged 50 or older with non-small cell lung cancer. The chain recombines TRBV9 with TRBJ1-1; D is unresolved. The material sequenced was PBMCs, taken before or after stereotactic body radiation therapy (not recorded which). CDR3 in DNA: TGTGCCAGCAGCGTGGACCCGGGAACTGAAGCTTTCTTT. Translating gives CASSVDPGTEAFF.